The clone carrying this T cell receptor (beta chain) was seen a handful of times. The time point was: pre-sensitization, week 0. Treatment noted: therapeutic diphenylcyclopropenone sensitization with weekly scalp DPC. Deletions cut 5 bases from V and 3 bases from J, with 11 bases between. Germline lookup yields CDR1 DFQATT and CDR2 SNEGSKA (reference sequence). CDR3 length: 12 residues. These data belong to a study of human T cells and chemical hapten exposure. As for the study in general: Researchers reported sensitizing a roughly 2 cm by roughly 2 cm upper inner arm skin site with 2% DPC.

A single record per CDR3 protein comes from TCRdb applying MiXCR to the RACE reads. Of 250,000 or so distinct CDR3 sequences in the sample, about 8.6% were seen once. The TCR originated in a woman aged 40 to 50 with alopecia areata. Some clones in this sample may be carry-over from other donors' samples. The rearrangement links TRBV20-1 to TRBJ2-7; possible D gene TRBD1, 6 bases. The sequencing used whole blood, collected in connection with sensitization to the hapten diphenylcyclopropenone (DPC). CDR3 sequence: CSAHFRGYEQYF. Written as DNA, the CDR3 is TGCAGTGCTCATTTCAGGGGCTACGAGCAGTACTTC.